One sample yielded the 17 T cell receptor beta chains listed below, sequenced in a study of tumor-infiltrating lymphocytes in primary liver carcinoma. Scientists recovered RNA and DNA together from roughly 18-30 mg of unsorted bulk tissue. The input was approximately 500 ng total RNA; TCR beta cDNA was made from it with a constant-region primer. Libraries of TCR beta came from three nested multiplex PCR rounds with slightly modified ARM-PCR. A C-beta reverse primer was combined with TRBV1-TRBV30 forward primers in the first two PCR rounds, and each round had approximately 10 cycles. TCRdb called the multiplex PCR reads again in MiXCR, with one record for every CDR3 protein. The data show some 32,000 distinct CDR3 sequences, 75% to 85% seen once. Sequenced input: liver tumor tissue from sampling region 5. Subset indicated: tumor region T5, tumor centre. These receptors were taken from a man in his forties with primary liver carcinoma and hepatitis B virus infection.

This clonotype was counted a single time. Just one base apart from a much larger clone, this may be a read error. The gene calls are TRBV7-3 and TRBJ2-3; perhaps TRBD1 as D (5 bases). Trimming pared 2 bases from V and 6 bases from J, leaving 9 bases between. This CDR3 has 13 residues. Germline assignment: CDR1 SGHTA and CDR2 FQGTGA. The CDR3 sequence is CASSLLRADTQYF. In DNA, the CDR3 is TGTGCCAGCAGCTTACTCAGGGCCGATACGCAGTATTTT.

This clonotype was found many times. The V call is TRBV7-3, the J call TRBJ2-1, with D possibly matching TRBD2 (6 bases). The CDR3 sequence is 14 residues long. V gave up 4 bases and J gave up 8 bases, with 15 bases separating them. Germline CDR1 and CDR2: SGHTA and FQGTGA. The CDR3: CASSSSVWGDEQFF. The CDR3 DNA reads TGTGCCAGCAGCTCCTCGGTGTGGGGGGATGAGCAGTTCTTC.

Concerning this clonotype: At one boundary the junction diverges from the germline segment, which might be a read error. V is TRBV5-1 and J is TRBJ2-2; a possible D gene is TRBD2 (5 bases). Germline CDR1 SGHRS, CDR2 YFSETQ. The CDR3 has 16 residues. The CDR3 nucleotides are TGCCCCAACAGCTTGGCGGCTAGCCCAAACACCGGGGAGCCGTTTTTT. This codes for CPNSLAASPNTGEPFF.

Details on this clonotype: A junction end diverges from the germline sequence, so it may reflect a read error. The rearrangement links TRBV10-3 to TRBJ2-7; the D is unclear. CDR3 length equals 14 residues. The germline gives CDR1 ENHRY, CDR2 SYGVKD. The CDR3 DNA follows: TGTGCCATCAATGAGCCTAGAGCCTCCTACGAGCAGTACTTC. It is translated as CAINEPRASYEQYF.

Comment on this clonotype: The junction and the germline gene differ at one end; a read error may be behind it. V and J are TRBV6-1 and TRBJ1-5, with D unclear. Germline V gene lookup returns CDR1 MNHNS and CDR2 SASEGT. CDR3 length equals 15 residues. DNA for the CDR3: TGTGCCAGCAGTGAAGAGGTGAATAGCAATCAGCCCCAGGACTTT. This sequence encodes CASSEEVNSNQPQDF.

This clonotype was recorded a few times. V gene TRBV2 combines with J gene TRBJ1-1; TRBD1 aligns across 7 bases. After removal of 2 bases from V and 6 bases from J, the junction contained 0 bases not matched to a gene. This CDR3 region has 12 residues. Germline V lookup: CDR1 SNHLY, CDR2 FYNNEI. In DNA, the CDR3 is TGTGCCAGCAGTGAACAGGGGGCTGAAGCTTTCTTT. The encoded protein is CASSEQGAEAFF.

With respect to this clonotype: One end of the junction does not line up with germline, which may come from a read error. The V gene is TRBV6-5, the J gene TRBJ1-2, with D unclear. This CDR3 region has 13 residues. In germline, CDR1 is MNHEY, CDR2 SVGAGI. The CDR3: CVSTPGSNYGYTF. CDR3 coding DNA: TGTGTCAGCACACCGGGATCCAACTATGGCTACACCTTC.

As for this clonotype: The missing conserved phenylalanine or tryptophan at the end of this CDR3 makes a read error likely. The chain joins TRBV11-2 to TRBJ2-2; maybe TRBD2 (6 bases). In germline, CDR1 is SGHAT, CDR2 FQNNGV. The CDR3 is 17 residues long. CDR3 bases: TGTCTCAGCAGCTTAGCATTAGGAGGGGCGAGCACCGGGGAGCTGTTTTTA. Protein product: CLSSLALGGASTGELFL.

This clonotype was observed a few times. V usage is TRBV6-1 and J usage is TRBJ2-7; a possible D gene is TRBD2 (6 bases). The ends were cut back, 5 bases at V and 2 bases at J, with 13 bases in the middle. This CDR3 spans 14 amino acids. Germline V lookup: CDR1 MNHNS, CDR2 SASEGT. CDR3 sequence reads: CASSPGLAAYEQYF. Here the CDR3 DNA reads TGTGCCAGCAGTCCTGGATTAGCGGCCTACGAGCAGTACTTC.

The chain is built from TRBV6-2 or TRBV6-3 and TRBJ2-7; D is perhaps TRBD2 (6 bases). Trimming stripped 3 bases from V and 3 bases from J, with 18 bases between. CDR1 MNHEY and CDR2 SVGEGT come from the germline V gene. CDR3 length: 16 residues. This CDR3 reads CASSYSTMTGDYEQYF. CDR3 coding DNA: TGTGCCAGCAGTTATTCGACTATGACGGGAGACTACGAGCAGTACTTC.

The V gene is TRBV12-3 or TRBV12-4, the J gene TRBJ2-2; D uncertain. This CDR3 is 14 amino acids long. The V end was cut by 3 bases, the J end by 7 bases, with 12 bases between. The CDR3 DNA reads TGTGCCAGCAGTTTGCGGTCAAGTGGCGGGGAGCTGTTTTTT. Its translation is CASSLRSSGGELFF.

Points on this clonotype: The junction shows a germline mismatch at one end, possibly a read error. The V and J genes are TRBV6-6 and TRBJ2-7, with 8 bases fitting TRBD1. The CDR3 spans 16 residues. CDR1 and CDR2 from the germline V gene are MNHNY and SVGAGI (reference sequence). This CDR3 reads CASSKKGQAFSYEQYF. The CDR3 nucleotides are TGTGCCAGCAGCAAAAAGGGACAGGCGTTCTCCTACGAGCAATACTTC.

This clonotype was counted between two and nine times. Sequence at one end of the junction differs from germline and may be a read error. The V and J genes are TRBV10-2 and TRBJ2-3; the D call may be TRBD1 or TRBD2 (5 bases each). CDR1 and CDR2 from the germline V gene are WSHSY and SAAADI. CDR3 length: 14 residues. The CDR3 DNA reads TGCGTCAGCAGGGACCTGAAGGGCACTGATACGCAGTATTTT. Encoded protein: CVSRDLKGTDTQYF.

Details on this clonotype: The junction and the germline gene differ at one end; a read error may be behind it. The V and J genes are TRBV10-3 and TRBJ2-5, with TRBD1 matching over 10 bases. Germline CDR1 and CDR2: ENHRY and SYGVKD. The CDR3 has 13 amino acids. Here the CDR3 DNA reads TGTGCCGTCAGTGACAGGGGGCGTGAGACCCAATACTTC. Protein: CAVSDRGRETQYF.

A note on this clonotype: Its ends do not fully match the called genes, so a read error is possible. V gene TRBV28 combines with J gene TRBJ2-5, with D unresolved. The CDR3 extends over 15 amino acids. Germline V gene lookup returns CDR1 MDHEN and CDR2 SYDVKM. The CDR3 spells CASSPVAQNQDTQYF. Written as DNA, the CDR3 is TGTGCCAGCAGCCCCGTAGCACAGAACCAAGACACCCAGTACTTC.

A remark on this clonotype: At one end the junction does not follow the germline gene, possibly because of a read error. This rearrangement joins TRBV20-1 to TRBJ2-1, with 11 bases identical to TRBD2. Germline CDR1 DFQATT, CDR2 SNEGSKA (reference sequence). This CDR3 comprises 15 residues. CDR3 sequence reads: CSALGLAEVYNEHFF. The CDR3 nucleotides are TGCAGTGCTTTGGGACTAGCGGAGGTCTACAATGAGCATTTCTTC.

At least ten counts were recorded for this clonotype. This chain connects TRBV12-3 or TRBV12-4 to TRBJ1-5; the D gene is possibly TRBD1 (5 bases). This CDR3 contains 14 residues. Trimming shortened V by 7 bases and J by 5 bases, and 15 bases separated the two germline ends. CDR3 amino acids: CASNLGGVDQPQHF. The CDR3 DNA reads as TGTGCCAGCAACCTGGGAGGGGTCGATCAGCCCCAGCATTTT.